These 30 T cell receptor beta chains originate from one sample sequenced in a study of T cells after yellow fever vaccination. TCRdb reprocessed the 5' RACE reads via MiXCR and lists one record per CDR3 protein. The repertoire has a few hundred thousand distinct CDR3 sequences, 4.1% of them found once; the top ten carry around 23%. Sequenced here: PBMCs, sampled 5 days after the yellow fever booster vaccination. The receptors shown here come from a man aged 18 to 29 who received the YFV17D yellow fever vaccine.

This clonotype came up many times. Germline is not matched at one junction end, which may reflect a read error. This sequence joins TRBV12-3 or TRBV12-4 and TRBJ1-5; 11 bases line up with TRBD1. The CDR3 spans 15 residues. CDR3 residues: CASSLGQGAGQPQHF. CDR3 DNA sequence: TGTGCCAGCAGCTTAGGACAGGGGGCAGGTCAGCCCCAGCATTTT.

This clonotype was observed a few times. The V and J genes are TRBV7-9 and TRBJ2-2; possibly TRBD1 for D (5 bases). The CDR3 contains 14 residues. Between the trimmed V and J ends, which lost 2 bases and 4 bases, there was a span of 8 bases. Germline values: CDR1 SEHNR, CDR2 FQNEAQ (reference sequence). The CDR3 reads CASSLWGPTGELFF. The CDR3 DNA follows: TGTGCCAGCAGCTTATGGGGCCCCACCGGGGAGCTGTTTTTT.

The chain couples TRBV3-1 to TRBJ2-3; D remains ambiguous. Trimming removed 4 bases at V and 3 bases at J, with 8 bases between. Germline V CDR1 and CDR2: LGHDT, YNNKEL (reference sequence). This CDR3 spans 13 amino acids. The CDR3 reads CASSPRQTDTQYF. In DNA, the CDR3 is TGTGCCAGCAGCCCCCGGCAGACAGATACGCAGTATTTT.

This clonotype was seen at least ten times. The gene calls are TRBV29-1 and TRBJ2-1, with D maybe TRBD2 (6 bases). In germline, CDR1 is SQVTM, CDR2 ANQGSEA. The CDR3 totals 14 residues. V lost 8 bases and J lost 5, with 19 bases in between. The CDR3 DNA follows: TGCAGCTTCGTTCAGGGACTCAGTAACAATGAGCAGTTCTTC. Residues: CSFVQGLSNNEQFF.

To note about this clonotype: This sequence may be a read error, since a much larger clone differs from it by one base. This chain links TRBV29-1 with TRBJ1-4; D gene unclear. The CDR3 has 14 residues. The germline gives CDR1 SQVTM, CDR2 ANQGSEA. The CDR3: CSGWFPSWGENLFF. For the CDR3, the DNA is TGCAGCGGGTGGTTCCCATCCTGGGGAGAAAATCTGTTTTTT.

A few counts support this clonotype. The chain uses TRBV24-1 and TRBJ2-5; the D is unclear. Per germline, CDR1 KGHDR and CDR2 SFDVKD. This CDR3 comprises 13 residues. Trimming left V 2 bases short and J 5 bases short, with 8 bases between. Here the CDR3 DNA reads TGTGCCACCAGTGATTGGAAGATGGAGACCCAGTACTTC. Protein product: CATSDWKMETQYF.

J is TRBJ2-1 and V is TRBV2, with 10 bases identical to TRBD1. The J segment lost 3 bases and the V segment lost 9 bases, leaving 5 bases of the junction unmatched. This CDR3 is 14 amino acids long. Germline assignment: CDR1 SNHLY and CDR2 FYNNEI. In DNA, the CDR3 is TGTGCCAGAACCGGGACAGGGGTCTACAATGAGCAGTTCTTC. This codes for CARTGTGVYNEQFF.

The chain carries TRBV4-2 and TRBJ2-1; the D gene could be TRBD1 or TRBD2 (5 bases each). The germline V gene encodes CDR1 LGHNA and CDR2 YNFKEQ. The germline V and J ends were trimmed by 0 bases and 4 bases, with 16 bases remaining between them. The CDR3 consists of 17 residues. The CDR3 loop is CASSQDEGFTKYNEQFF. For the CDR3, the DNA is TGTGCCAGCAGCCAAGATGAGGGGTTTACTAAATACAATGAGCAGTTCTTC.

The genes are TRBV24-1 and TRBJ2-1; no reliable D call. CDR1 is KGHDR, CDR2 SFDVKD, per germline. Trimming removed 5 bases from V and 0 bases from J, with 13 bases in between. The CDR3 has 16 residues. CDR3 DNA sequence: TGTGCCACCAGTGCGACTCCTGCGAGCTCCTACAATGAGCAGTTCTTC. This encodes CATSATPASSYNEQFF.

This clonotype was counted a few times. The CDR3 is CASSFKGPQETQYF. The CDR3 DNA is TGTGCCAGCAGCTTTAAGGGACCGCAAGAGACCCAGTACTTC. The chain combines TRBV7-6 with TRBJ2-5; D could derive from TRBD1 or TRBD2 (5 bases each). The V end was cut by 3 bases, the J end by 2 bases, with 10 bases between. Germline CDR1 reads SGHVS; CDR2 reads FNYEAQ. This CDR3 is 14 amino acids long.

This clonotype occurred a few times. CDR3 residues: CASSPDRSGSNIQYF. CDR3 DNA sequence: TGTGCCAGCTCACCGGACCGGAGTGGGAGTAACATTCAGTACTTC. The chain combines TRBV18 with TRBJ2-4, with D maybe TRBD2 (5 bases). Germline CDR1 KGHSH, CDR2 LQKENI. Trimming removed 3 bases at V and 7 bases at J, with 16 bases between. This CDR3 region has 15 residues.

This sequence joins TRBV7-2 and TRBJ2-1, with 10 positions matching TRBD2. V shed 5 bases, J shed 3 bases, and the junction held 7 bases outside the gene matches. Germline loops: CDR1 SGHTA, CDR2 FQGNSA. The CDR3 extends over 16 amino acids. The chain's CDR3 is CASSPKGLANYNEQFF. CDR3 sequence (DNA): TGTGCCAGCAGCCCTAAGGGACTAGCGAACTACAATGAGCAGTTCTTC.

The rearrangement joins TRBV9 to TRBJ2-5; 11 bases match TRBD2. The CDR3 length is 13 residues. Germline V gene sequence: CDR1 SGDLS, CDR2 YYNGEE. Trimming at V came to 3 bases and at J to 10 bases, leaving 5 bases not matched to a gene. Here the CDR3 DNA reads TGTGCCAGCAGCGGGACTAGCGGGTCCTTCCAGTACTTC. This gives the protein CASSGTSGSFQYF.

This clonotype has a handful of counts. V is TRBV12-3 or TRBV12-4 and J is TRBJ1-5, with no clear D. The CDR3 spans 14 residues. Deletions cut 5 bases from V and 4 bases from J, with 12 bases between. CDR3 sequence (DNA): TGTGCCAGCAGTCACGCCGGCCGGAATCAGCCCCAGCATTTT. Translation: CASSHAGRNQPQHF.

The V gene is TRBV7-2, the J gene TRBJ2-1; 11 bases fit TRBD2. Germline V CDR1 and CDR2: SGHTA, FQGNSA. CDR3 length equals 18 residues. V lost 10 bases to trimming and J lost 3 bases; unmatched junction nucleotides: 17. The CDR3 region has the DNA TGTGCCACCACATCCTTCGAAGCGACTAGCGGGGTCTACAATGAGCAGTTCTTC. It is translated as CATTSFEATSGVYNEQFF. Filled out from reference TRBV7-2 and TRBJ2-1, the complete variable domain reads GAGVSQSPSNKVTEKGKDVELRCDPISGHTALYWYRQSLGQGLEFLIYFQGNSAPDKSGLPSDRFSAERTGGSVSTLTIQRTQQEDSAVYLCATTSFEATSGVYNEQFFGPGTRLTVL.

This rearrangement joins TRBV12-3 or TRBV12-4 to TRBJ1-1; D perhaps matches TRBD1 (5 bases). There are 13 residues in the CDR3. V was cut by 6 bases and J by 3 bases, with 11 bases left in between. DNA of the CDR3: TGTGCCAGCAGGGGGGGGGGATACACTGAAGCTTTCTTT. This codes for CASRGGGYTEAFF.

This clonotype was counted ten times or more. The gene calls are TRBV20-1 and TRBJ1-2, with D uncertain. The ends were cut back, 4 bases at V and 6 bases at J, with 6 bases in the middle. This CDR3 comprises 10 residues. Germline loops: CDR1 DFQATT, CDR2 SNEGSKA (reference sequence). This CDR3 reads CSATQDGYTF. CDR3 DNA: TGCAGTGCTACCCAAGATGGCTACACCTTC.

This clonotype came up a few times. This rearrangement joins TRBV14 to TRBJ2-5; D remains unclear. CDR1 and CDR2 from the germline V gene are SGHDN and FVKESK. This CDR3 has 14 residues. With 1 base removed from V and 4 bases from J, the gap between germline ends came to 10 bases. CDR3 loop: CASSQGSSSETQYF. For the CDR3, the DNA is TGTGCCAGCAGCCAAGGCAGTAGCTCAGAGACCCAGTACTTC.

The chain has TRBV6-5 and TRBJ1-4, with TRBD1 matching over 9 bases. The J segment lost 3 bases and the V segment lost 8 bases, leaving 4 bases of the junction unmatched. This CDR3 is built from 14 residues. The germline CDR1 and CDR2 sequences are MNHEY and SVGAGI. The CDR3 nucleotides are TGTGCCAGCGGACAGGGGCGCGCTAATGAAAAACTGTTTTTT. Translating it yields CASGQGRANEKLFF.

This clonotype turned up a few times. This rearrangement joins TRBV7-3 to TRBJ1-1; D uncertain. Germline loops: CDR1 SGHTA, CDR2 FQGTGA. Trimming left V 7 bases short and J 4 bases short, with 16 bases between. The CDR3 extends over 14 amino acids. The CDR3 DNA reads TGTGCCAGCACCCCGACGGCGTCGGGCACTGAAGCTTTCTTT. Its protein is CASTPTASGTEAFF.

The rearrangement uses TRBV9 and TRBJ1-3; no firm D call. The CDR3 contains 17 residues. The germline V and J ends were trimmed by 0 bases and 0 bases, with 13 bases remaining between them. Germline assignment: CDR1 SGDLS and CDR2 YYNGEE. The CDR3 nucleotides read TGTGCCAGCAGCGTAGGTCTCTTAGCCAGCTCTGGAAACACCATATATTTT. It specifies CASSVGLLASSGNTIYF.

This clonotype came up a few times. The J gene is TRBJ1-3, the V gene TRBV7-9; D uncertain. CDR1 is SEHNR, CDR2 FQNEAQ, per germline (reference sequence). V lost 3 bases, J lost 0 bases, and 6 bases lay in between. There are 14 residues in the CDR3. The CDR3 is CASSLVRSGNTIYF. The CDR3 nucleotides are TGTGCCAGCAGCTTGGTCCGCTCTGGAAACACCATATATTTT.

This clonotype was seen more than once but under ten times. The rearrangement joins TRBV6-2 or TRBV6-3 to TRBJ2-7, with D maybe TRBD1 (6 bases). Germline values: CDR1 MNHEY, CDR2 SVGEGT. This CDR3 has 13 amino acids. V was cut by 4 bases and J by 0 bases, with 7 bases left in between. CDR3 amino acids: CASSSQGSYEQYV. CDR3 in DNA: TGTGCCAGCAGTTCACAGGGCTCCTACGAGCAGTACGTC.

This clonotype appeared a few times. CDR3 region: CSARVPSRDEQYF. In DNA, the CDR3 is TGCAGTGCTAGAGTCCCGAGCAGGGACGAGCAGTACTTC. This chain connects TRBV20-1 to TRBJ2-7; a weak D match, TRBD1 (5 bases). The ends were cut back, 1 base at V and 5 bases at J, with 12 bases in the middle. Germline CDR1 and CDR2: DFQATT and SNEGSKA (reference sequence). The CDR3 contains 13 residues.

This clonotype has more than one count but fewer than ten. The rearrangement joins TRBV27 to TRBJ2-7, with D perhaps TRBD1 or TRBD2 (5 bases each). Between the trimmed V and J ends, which lost 5 bases and 1 base, there was a span of 15 bases. In germline, CDR1 is MNHEY, CDR2 SMNVEV (reference sequence). The CDR3 spans 15 residues. The CDR3 loop is CASSPRDGGSYEQYF. Here the CDR3 DNA reads TGTGCCAGCAGTCCCCGGGACGGAGGTTCCTACGAGCAGTACTTC.

This clonotype was found a few times. The gene calls are TRBV5-1 and TRBJ2-2; D uncertain. V was trimmed by 2 bases and J by 5 bases, leaving 10 bases between them. Germline assignment: CDR1 SGHRS and CDR2 YFSETQ. The CDR3 consists of 14 residues. The CDR3 nucleotides read TGCGCCAGCAGCTTCAAGTTGGGGACCGGGGAGCTGTTTTTT. The encoded protein is CASSFKLGTGELFF.

This clonotype was recorded many times. The chain carries TRBV27 and TRBJ2-5; 9 nucleotides line up with TRBD1. This CDR3 is 14 amino acids long. Unmatched junction bases numbered 6, after V lost 6 bases and J lost 4 bases. Germline CDR1 is MNHEY and CDR2 is SMNVEV (reference sequence). The CDR3 protein is CASRLQGAGETQYF. The CDR3 DNA reads as TGTGCCAGCAGATTACAGGGGGCTGGAGAGACCCAGTACTTC.

The chain is built from TRBV7-9 and TRBJ2-4; 9 bases align to TRBD1. Looked up from germline, CDR1 is SEHNR and CDR2 is FQNEAQ (reference sequence). The CDR3 covers 15 residues. With 5 bases clipped from V and 8 bases from J, the junction kept 10 bases outside the gene matches. CDR3 in amino acids: CASSPTRGQGYIQYF. CDR3 DNA sequence: TGTGCCAGCAGCCCAACACGTGGACAGGGGTACATTCAGTACTTC.

This clonotype has a count of ten or more. V is TRBV18 and J is TRBJ1-1; D might be TRBD1 (6 bases). CDR1 KGHSH and CDR2 LQKENI come from the germline V gene. The CDR3 is 14 amino acids. The V end lost 4 bases, the J end lost 1 base, and 10 bases lay between the germline ends. DNA for the CDR3: TGTGCCAGCTCACAACAGGGACCGAACACTGAAGCTTTCTTT. Residues: CASSQQGPNTEAFF.

The table lists this clonotype with a few counts. The chain is built from TRBV20-1 and TRBJ2-1; D perhaps matches TRBD1 (5 bases). Germline V gene sequence: CDR1 DFQATT, CDR2 SNEGSKA (reference sequence). Trimming took 4 bases from V and 2 from J, leaving 18 bases between them. The CDR3 is 16 amino acids. CDR3: CSATPRTRSTYNEQFF. The CDR3 DNA is TGCAGTGCTACCCCCAGGACAAGATCTACCTACAATGAGCAGTTCTTC.